This TCR beta chain was observed in a study of blood T cell repertoires in COVID-19. The germline CDR1 and CDR2 sequences are SEHNR and FQNEAQ (reference sequence). V lost 5 bases, J lost 2 bases, and 12 bases lay in between. The CDR3 has 14 residues. Authors' methods: Reference gene primer amplification yielded estimated nucleated cell counts. Here immunoSEQ multiplex PCR was the method, and the copy in TCRdb shows in-frame clones only, minus some. V and J calls plus clone size are reproduced from that table; the DNA served to infer D and trimming. The sample gives approximately 120,000 clones, around 83% of which show up once; 10% to 15% is in the top ten. This clone has just a few counts.

Sequenced material: peripheral blood. The chain recombines TRBV7-9 with TRBJ2-5; TRBD1 is a possible D gene (6 bases). The source is a man aged 60-69 years with acute or convalescent COVID-19. The CDR3 sequence is CASSPQTGQETQYF. The CDR3 DNA is TGTGCCAGCAGCCCCCAGACAGGACAAGAGACCCAGTACTTC. Together with reference TRBV7-9 and TRBJ2-5, the CDR3 gives the full variable domain: DTGVSQNPRHKITKRGQNVTFRCDPISEHNRLYWYRQTLGQGPEFLTYFQNEAQLEKSRLLSDRFSAERPKGSFSTLEIQRTEQGDSAMYLCASSPQTGQETQYFGPGTRLLVL.